This is a list of T cell receptor beta chains from one sample in a study of yellow fever vaccine responses in identical twins. MiXCR, run by TCRdb on the RT-PCR reads, gives a single entry per CDR3 protein. The sample contains under 25,000 distinct CDR3 sequences, approximately 70% of which appear only once. Sequenced here: T cells from blood (PBMCs), unsorted or a sorted subset (not recorded which), sampled before or after yellow fever vaccination (not recorded which). The receptors here all came from a woman between 18 and 29 years old who received the yellow fever vaccine. The CDR3 runs from the conserved cysteine through the conserved F or W. Each record gives: J gene, clone size, V gene, D gene, CDR3 protein, CDR3 DNA. D genes are given only for firm matches. Not every row has a clone size; where given, it reads once, few, many or a size class.

TRBJ1-5 | NA | TRBV2 | TRBD1 | CASSRTGGVFQPQHF | TGTGCCAGCAGTCGCACAGGGGGCGTTTTTCAGCCCCAGCATTTT
TRBJ1-1 | NA | TRBV27 | NA | CASSYQSSYGAFF | TGTGCCAGCAGTTATCAGAGCAGCTACGGGGCTTTCTTT
TRBJ2-1 | NA | TRBV6-4 | NA | CASSDRVLPPNEQFF | TGTGCCAGCAGTGATCGGGTCCTGCCCCCCAATGAGCAGTTCTTC
TRBJ1-3 | NA | TRBV29-1 | NA | CSVESGNTIYF | TGCAGCGTGGAATCCGGAAACACCATATATTTT
TRBJ2-3 | NA | TRBV7-9 | NA | CASSTERSRTWGDTQYF | TGTGCCAGCAGCACCGAGAGGAGCCGGACCTGGGGGGATACGCAGTATTTT
TRBJ2-5 | NA | TRBV2 | TRBD1 | CASSTGTGDFGETQYF | TGTGCCAGCAGTACCGGGACAGGGGACTTTGGAGAGACCCAGTACTTC
TRBJ2-1 | NA | TRBV7-6 | NA | CASSRWDDEQFF | TGTGCCAGCAGTAGGTGGGACGATGAGCAGTTCTTC
TRBJ2-3 | NA | TRBV10-1 | NA | CASSEGDRSTDTQYF | TGCGCCAGCAGTGAGGGCGACAGGAGCACAGATACGCAGTATTTT
TRBJ2-7 | NA | TRBV19 | NA | CASSGTQNYEQYF | TGTGCCAGTAGCGGGACACAAAACTACGAGCAGTACTTC
TRBJ2-2 | few | TRBV19 | TRBD1 | CASSGGAGELFF | TGTGCCAGTTCAGGGGGTGCCGGGGAGCTGTTTTTT
TRBJ1-1 | NA | TRBV5-1 | NA | CASSFEQLNTEAFF | TGCGCCAGCAGCTTTGAACAGTTGAACACTGAAGCTTTCTTT
TRBJ2-3 | NA | TRBV6-2/TRBV6-3 | TRBD2 | CASSYSMGHELAGPDTQYF | TGTGCCAGCAGTTACTCGATGGGACACGAACTAGCGGGTCCAGATACGCAGTATTTT
TRBJ2-1 | few | TRBV4-1 | TRBD1 | CASSQTQGVNEQFF | TGCGCCAGCAGCCAGACGCAGGGGGTTAATGAGCAGTTCTTC
TRBJ2-5 | NA | TRBV14 | NA | CASSQDLLASQYF | TGTGCCAGCAGCCAAGATCTGTTAGCGTCCCAGTACTTC
TRBJ2-7 | NA | TRBV11-3 | NA | CASSASLQLPYEQYF | TGTGCCAGCAGCGCAAGCCTACAACTTCCCTACGAGCAGTACTTC
TRBJ2-7 | NA | TRBV13 | TRBD2 | CASSGLADYEQYF | TGTGCCAGCAGCGGACTAGCTGACTACGAGCAGTACTTC
TRBJ1-2 | NA | TRBV18 | NA | CASSGNYGYTF | TGTGCCAGCTCAGGGAACTATGGCTACACCTTC
TRBJ1-5 | NA | TRBV4-2 | NA | CASSQAVQGSNQPQHF | TGTGCCAGCAGCCAAGCAGTACAGGGAAGCAATCAGCCCCAGCATTTT
TRBJ2-2 | NA | TRBV2 | TRBD2 | CASSEAGLAGGELFF | TGTGCCAGCAGTGAAGCGGGACTAGCCGGCGGGGAGCTGTTTTTT
TRBJ2-5 | NA | TRBV9 | NA | CASSVAGNEVETQYF | TGTGCCAGCAGCGTAGCGGGTAATGAGGTGGAGACCCAGTACTTC
TRBJ2-7 | NA | TRBV2 | NA | CASHQGQVRGHEQYF | TGTGCCAGCCACCAGGGTCAAGTAAGGGGACACGAGCAGTACTTC
TRBJ2-1 | NA | TRBV12-3/TRBV12-4 | TRBD2 | CASHLAGNEQFF | TGTGCCAGCCACCTAGCGGGGAATGAGCAGTTCTTC
TRBJ1-5 | NA | TRBV18 | NA | CASSPQENQPQHF | TGTGCCAGCTCACCCCAGGAAAATCAGCCCCAGCATTTT
TRBJ2-3 | few | TRBV11-2 | NA | CASSLGLADTQYF | TGTGCCAGCAGCTTAGGTCTCGCAGATACGCAGTATTTT
TRBJ2-1 | NA | TRBV4-1 | TRBD2 | CASSQDGTSGSYNEQFF | TGCGCCAGCAGCCAAGATGGTACTAGCGGTTCCTACAATGAGCAGTTCTTC
TRBJ2-5 | NA | TRBV2 | NA | CASSTFQETQYF | TGTGCCAGCAGTACTTTCCAAGAGACCCAGTACTTC
TRBJ2-7 | few | TRBV6-5 | TRBD1 | CASSYSEAGRGLYEQYF | TGTGCCAGCAGTTACTCGGAAGCGGGCAGGGGGCTGTACGAGCAGTACTTC